This T cell receptor (beta chain) comes out of a study of regulatory T cells in long-lasting Graves disease. Germline V gene data show CDR1 as SGHAT and CDR2 as FQNNGV. The CDR3 totals 18 residues. iRepertoire HTBI primers and Arm-PCR of CDR3 regions built TCR beta libraries. TCRdb used MiXCR to reprocess the multiplex PCR reads, holding one entry per CDR3 protein. The sample gives fewer than 550,000 distinct CDR3 sequences, roughly 15% of which show up once; about a quarter is in the top ten. Comment on this clonotype: At one boundary the junction diverges from the germline segment, which might be a read error.

Time point denoted: newly diagnosed GD, antithyroid drugs for less than 3 months. The TCR library was made from RNA extracted from PBMCs. These data are also associated with another study on T cells in Graves' hyperthyroidism and ophthalmopathy.

The genes are TRBV11-2 and TRBJ2-5, with 7 bases lining up with TRBD1. The clonotype was recovered from a woman between 18 and 29 years old with Graves disease. The specimen comprised peripheral blood mononuclear cells (PBMCs), sampled at new diagnosis, from a patient treated with antithyroid drugs. This chain's CDR3 is CASSLDHYTGAQGETKYF. CDR3 DNA: TGTGCCAGCAGCTTAGATCATTATACAGGAGCCCAGGGGGAGACCAAGTACTTC.